The sequence of this TCR beta chain was determined in a study of cytomegalovirus exposure and HLA in healthy donors. Regarding the study as a whole: Some V segments, TRBV6-2 and TRBV6-3 among them, were indistinguishable and were therefore excluded. Analyzed later, most CMV-associated TCR beta chains appeared HLA-restricted.

Concerning this clone: What it binds is not known.

PCR used 60 Vbeta primers and 13 Jbeta primers. Produced via immunoSEQ multiplex PCR; TCRdb's table is partial and in-frame only. This table holds nearly 110,000 clones, about 74% found once. This CDR3 has 15 amino acids. Germline CDR1 SGHTA, CDR2 FQGNSA. V shed 6 bases and J shed 11 bases, with 23 bases lying between them. V gene TRBV7-2 combines with J gene TRBJ1-5; a weak D match, TRBD1 (5 bases). The specimen sequenced was PBMCs. The sequence was obtained from a woman aged 40 to 55 in good health and CMV-seropositive. The CDR3 DNA reads as TGTGCCAGCAGTTACCAGGGTTATTTTGATTCGGCCCAGCATTTT. Translation gives CASSYQGYFDSAQHF.